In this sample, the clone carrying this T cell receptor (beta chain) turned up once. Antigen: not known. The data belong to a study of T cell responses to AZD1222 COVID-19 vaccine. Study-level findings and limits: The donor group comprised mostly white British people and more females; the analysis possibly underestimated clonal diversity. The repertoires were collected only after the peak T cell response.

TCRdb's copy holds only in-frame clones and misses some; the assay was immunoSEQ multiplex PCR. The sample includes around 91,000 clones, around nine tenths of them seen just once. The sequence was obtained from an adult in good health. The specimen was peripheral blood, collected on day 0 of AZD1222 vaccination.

CDR3 sequence reads: CASSLVGYTEAFF. CDR3 DNA: TGTGCCAGCAGCTTAGTGGGATACACTGAAGCTTTCTTT. V is TRBV7-8 and J is TRBJ1-1; D remains unclear. Trimming pared 1 base from V and 3 bases from J, leaving 6 bases between. Germline CDR1 is SGHVS and CDR2 is FQNEAQ. This CDR3 is built from 13 residues. Combining the CDR3 with reference TRBV7-8 and TRBJ1-1 gives the whole variable domain GAGVSQSPRYKVAKRGQDVALRCDPISGHVSLFWYQQALGQGPEFLTYFQNEAQLDKSGLPSDRFFAERPEGSVSTLKIQRTQQEDSAVYLCASSLVGYTEAFFGQGTRLTVV.